This is a list of T cell receptor beta chains from one sample in a study of T cells expressing NK-cell markers. For each CDR3 protein, TCRdb gives one entry from its re-call of the 5' RACE reads, without DNA. This sample's table reports hundreds of thousands of distinct CDR3 sequences. Sequences were obtained from blood T cells: a sorted CD56 or NKG2C T cell subset, CD4+ or CD8+ T cells, or bulk PBMC T cells (not recorded which). These receptors were collected from a woman aged 18 to 75 in good health. Each CDR3 is given with its conserved first and last residue.

j_call v_call cdr3_aa
TRBJ1-5 TRBV21-1 CASSTETGADQPQHF
TRBJ1-5 TRBV29-1 CSVGPSHQPQHF
TRBJ2-1 TRBV5-4 CASSENMAGPNEQFF
TRBJ2-5 TRBV12-3/TRBV12-4 CASNLDQETQYF
TRBJ2-3 TRBV7-2 CASSPRRGEPDTQYF
TRBJ2-7 TRBV10-2 CASGQGAYEQYF
TRBJ2-3 TRBV4-3 CASSQDRPGGSGTDTQYF
TRBJ2-5 TRBV14 CASSQGDRGRMETQYF
TRBJ1-4 TRBV5-4 CASSLSGTGEKLFF
TRBJ2-1 TRBV9 CASSVVGAYNEQFF
TRBJ2-3 TRBV5-6 CASSLVSGSLTDTQYF
TRBJ2-2 TRBV12-3/TRBV12-4 CATPALAGKNTGELFF
TRBJ2-5 TRBV7-9 CGVAGGSTFQETQYF
TRBJ2-1 TRBV12-3/TRBV12-4 CASSFLFGGANEQFF
TRBJ2-7 TRBV2 CASSRDRPGEQYF
TRBJ2-1 TRBV19 CASSTPLRSSYNEQFF
TRBJ1-4 TRBV2 CASRWSGEQKLFF
TRBJ2-5 TRBV28 CASMRVQETQYF
TRBJ2-5 TRBV30 CAWSVLGRGETQYF
TRBJ1-3 TRBV28 CASHPGNSGNTIYF
TRBJ2-1 TRBV11-1 CASSAGRNEQFF
TRBJ2-1 TRBV7-2 CASKRLSGGSHNEQFF
TRBJ2-3 TRBV4-2 CASSQSGGAPDTQYF
TRBJ2-2 TRBV7-2 CASSSRTVRTGELFF
TRBJ2-1 TRBV3-1 CASSVSTYPYNEQFF
TRBJ1-4 TRBV29-1 CSVGIVGEKLFF
TRBJ1-4 TRBV4-1 CASSQVGTPARKLFF
TRBJ1-5 TRBV5-1 CASSLEGMGNQPQHF
TRBJ1-5 TRBV30 CAWSGSGFRQPQHF
TRBJ2-2 TRBV12-3/TRBV12-4 CASSFSSGDTGELFF
TRBJ2-7 TRBV7-2 CASSLKDDQYF
TRBJ1-4 TRBV28 CASRTPGQHEKLFF